This entry is about one TCR beta chain. Its target is unknown. Each CDR3 protein is one row after TCRdb ran MiXCR on the RT-PCR reads. The sample has 650,000 to 800,000 distinct CDR3 sequences, roughly 14% seen once. The sample belongs to a study of response to subunit inactivated influenza vaccine. Overall study findings and caveats: It was the authors' suggestion that each seasonal influenza vaccination recruits few new T cells.

Deletions cut 2 bases from V and 2 bases from J, with 9 bases between. CDR3 length equals 14 residues. CDR1 is SEHNR, CDR2 FQNEAQ, per germline (reference sequence). The source material was PBMCs from blood, sampled approximately 15 days before vaccination. The chain employs TRBV7-9 and TRBJ1-1; D is unresolved. The source of this sequence is a man between 45 and 60 years old who received an inactivated influenza vaccine. CDR3 amino acids: CASSLKVVNTEAFF. The CDR3 DNA follows: TGTGCCAGCAGCTTAAAAGTAGTCAACACTGAAGCTTTCTTT.